The clone carrying this TCR beta chain was observed a handful of times. The antigen is unknown. RNA served as the template for amplifying TCR beta CDR3 regions. An opening RT-PCR round employed HTBI primers and preceded a second-round multiplex PCR. TCRdb analysed the multiplex PCR reads with MiXCR anew, one entry per CDR3 protein. The table includes some 1.1 million distinct CDR3 sequences, approximately 35% detected once. V was pared by 0 bases and J by 5 bases, with 11 bases between. The CDR3 runs to 14 residues. Germline loops: CDR1 LNHNV, CDR2 YYDKDF (reference sequence). This entry belongs to a study of Graves' ophthalmopathy and Graves' hyperthyroidism. Background on the study: Where ophthalmopathy was absent within 18 months of follow-up, hyperthyroidism was stable. Study-level points and caveats: Ophthalmopathy progression prediction by the model yielded a sensitivity of 70.59% and a specificity of approximately 72%. Classification of ophthalmopathy versus stable hyperthyroidism by a 13-signature model yielded 85% to 90% sensitivity and around 77% specificity.

The chain links TRBV15 to TRBJ2-7, with a weak D call TRBD2 (6 bases). This sequence originates from an adult man with Graves' hyperthyroidism. Material for sequencing was peripheral blood or thyroid tissue (not recorded which). For the CDR3, the DNA is TGTGCCACCAGCAGAGATGGGACTGCCAACGAGCAGTACTTC. Translated: CATSRDGTANEQYF. Variable domain in full (rest from reference TRBV15 and TRBJ2-7): DAMVIQNPRYQVTQFGKPVTLSCSQTLNHNVMYWYQQKSSQAPKLLFHYYDKDFNNEADTPDNFQSRRPNTSFCFLDIRSPGLGDTAMYLCATSRDGTANEQYFGPGTRLTVT.